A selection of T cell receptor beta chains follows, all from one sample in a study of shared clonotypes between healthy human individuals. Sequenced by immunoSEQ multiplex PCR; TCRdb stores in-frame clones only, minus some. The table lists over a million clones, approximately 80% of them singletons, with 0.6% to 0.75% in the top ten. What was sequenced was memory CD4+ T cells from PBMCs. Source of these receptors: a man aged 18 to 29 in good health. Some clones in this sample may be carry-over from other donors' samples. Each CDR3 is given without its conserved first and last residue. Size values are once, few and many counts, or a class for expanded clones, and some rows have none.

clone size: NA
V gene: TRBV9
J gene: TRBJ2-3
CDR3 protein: ASSANPSGDTQY

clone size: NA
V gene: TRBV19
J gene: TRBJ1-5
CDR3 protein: ASRADRGGNQPQH

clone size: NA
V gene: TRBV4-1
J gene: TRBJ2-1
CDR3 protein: ASSQQREFGYNEQF

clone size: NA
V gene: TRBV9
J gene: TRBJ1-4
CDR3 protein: ASSLGGTNEKLF

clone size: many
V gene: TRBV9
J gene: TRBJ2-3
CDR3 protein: ASSVDVGARDTQY

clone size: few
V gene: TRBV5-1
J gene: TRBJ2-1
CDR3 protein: ASSRTRGANEQF

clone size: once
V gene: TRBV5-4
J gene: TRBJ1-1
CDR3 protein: ASSSEQGGFTEAF

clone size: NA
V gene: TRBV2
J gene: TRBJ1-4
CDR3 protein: ASKRQPYATNEKLF

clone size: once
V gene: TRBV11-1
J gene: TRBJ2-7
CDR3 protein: ASSLGFGGSTYEQY

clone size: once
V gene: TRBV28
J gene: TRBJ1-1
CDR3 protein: ASSLLLQGAHGTEAF

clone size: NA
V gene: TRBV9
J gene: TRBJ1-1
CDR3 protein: ASSVSPVGEAF

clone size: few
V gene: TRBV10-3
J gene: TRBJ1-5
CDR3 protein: AISESPGGEGQPQH

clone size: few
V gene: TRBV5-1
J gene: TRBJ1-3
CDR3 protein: ASSPEGANTIY

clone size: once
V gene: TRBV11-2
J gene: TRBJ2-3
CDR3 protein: ASSFWTDTQY

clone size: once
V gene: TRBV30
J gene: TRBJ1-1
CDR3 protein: AWRGGRRTEAF

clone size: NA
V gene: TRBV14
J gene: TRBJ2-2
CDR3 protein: ASSQGSGSNTGELF

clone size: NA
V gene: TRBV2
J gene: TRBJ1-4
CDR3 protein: ASNRALNEKLF

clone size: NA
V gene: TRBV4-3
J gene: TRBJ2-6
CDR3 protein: ASSQDPSGANVLT

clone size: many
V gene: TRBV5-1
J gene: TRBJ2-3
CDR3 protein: ASKGTSGSFDTQY

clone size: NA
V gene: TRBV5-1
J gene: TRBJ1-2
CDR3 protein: ASSMGDGNYGYT

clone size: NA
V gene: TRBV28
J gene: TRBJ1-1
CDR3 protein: ASTYPGRMNTEAF

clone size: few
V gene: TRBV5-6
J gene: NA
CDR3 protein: ASSLVTSSEQY

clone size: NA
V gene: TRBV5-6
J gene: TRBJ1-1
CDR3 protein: ASSLAVMTVTTEAF

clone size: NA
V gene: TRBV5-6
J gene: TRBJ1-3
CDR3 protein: ASSSTGRDTYDSGNTIY

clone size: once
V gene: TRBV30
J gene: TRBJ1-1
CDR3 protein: AWSVTDRVAAF

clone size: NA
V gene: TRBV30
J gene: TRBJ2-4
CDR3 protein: AWGLGVDIQY

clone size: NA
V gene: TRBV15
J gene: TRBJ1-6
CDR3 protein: ATSRTALGDSPLH

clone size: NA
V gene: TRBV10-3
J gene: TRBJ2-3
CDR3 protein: AIRKLAGGPDTQY

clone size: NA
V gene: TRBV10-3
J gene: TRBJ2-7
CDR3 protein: AISEGYEQY

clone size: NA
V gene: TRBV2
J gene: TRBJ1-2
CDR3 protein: ASRNYGYT

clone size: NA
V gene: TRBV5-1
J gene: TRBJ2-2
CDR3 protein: ASSLSGSGSGELF

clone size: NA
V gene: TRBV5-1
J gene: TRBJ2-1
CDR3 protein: ASTQIAGSYNEQF

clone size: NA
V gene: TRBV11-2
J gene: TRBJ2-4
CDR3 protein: ASSGTGLAKNIQY

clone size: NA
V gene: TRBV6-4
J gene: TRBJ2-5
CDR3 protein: ASTAGGREGLETQY

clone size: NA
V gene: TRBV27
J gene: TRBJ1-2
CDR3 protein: ASSLARGYGYT

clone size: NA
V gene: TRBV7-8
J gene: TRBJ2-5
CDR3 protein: ASSSTLAVTQETQY

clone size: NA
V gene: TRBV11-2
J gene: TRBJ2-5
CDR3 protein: ASRPIRQETQY